Included here is one T cell receptor (beta chain) sequence, with context. Its specificity is not known. The data were obtained in a study of cytomegalovirus exposure and HLA in healthy donors. Findings of the study overall: A list of approximately 160 TCR beta chains associated with cytomegalovirus was given. In vitro experiments confirmed that a few CMV-associated chains were specific for CMV antigens.

The CDR3 totals 13 residues. Looked up from germline, CDR1 is LNHNV and CDR2 is YYDKDF (reference sequence). The V gene lost 0 bases and the J gene lost 6 bases, with 6 bases spanning the gap. Clones were sequenced by immunoSEQ multiplex PCR, and TCRdb holds only the in-frame ones, with some missing. The table lists about 110,000 clones, roughly 90% of them singletons. The donors formed part of the approximately 120-subject validation cohort, distinct from the roughly 700-subject first cohort. This clonotype was sampled from a woman in her 30s in good health and CMV-seropositive. The chain joins TRBV15 to TRBJ1-5; maybe TRBD1 (6 bases). Sequences were obtained from PBMCs. The CDR3 sequence: CATSREGAQPQHF. The CDR3 DNA sequence: TGTGCCACCAGCAGAGAGGGGGCTCAGCCCCAGCATTTT. The full variable domain, with the rest looked up from reference TRBV15 and TRBJ1-5, is DAMVIQNPRYQVTQFGKPVTLSCSQTLNHNVMYWYQQKSSQAPKLLFHYYDKDFNNEADTPDNFQSRRPNTSFCFLDIRSPGLGDTAMYLCATSREGAQPQHFGDGTRLSIL.